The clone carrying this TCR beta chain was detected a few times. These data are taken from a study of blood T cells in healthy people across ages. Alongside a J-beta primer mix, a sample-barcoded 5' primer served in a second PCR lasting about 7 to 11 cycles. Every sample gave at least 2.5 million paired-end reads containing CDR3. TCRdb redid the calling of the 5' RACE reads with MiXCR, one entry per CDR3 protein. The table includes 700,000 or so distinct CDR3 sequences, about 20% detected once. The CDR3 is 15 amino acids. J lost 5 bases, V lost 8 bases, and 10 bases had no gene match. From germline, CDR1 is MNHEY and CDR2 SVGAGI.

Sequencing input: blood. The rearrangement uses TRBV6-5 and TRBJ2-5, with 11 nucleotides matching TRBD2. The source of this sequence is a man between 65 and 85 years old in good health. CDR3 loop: CASSRLAGTEETQYF. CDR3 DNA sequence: TGTGCCAGCTCCCGACTAGCGGGGACCGAGGAGACCCAGTACTTC.